Listed below are T cell receptor beta chains from one sample, sequenced in a study of CD8 T cells in ankylosing spondylitis. Via MiXCR, TCRdb re-called the 5' RACE reads, giving one row per CDR3 protein. The table shows approximately 250,000 distinct CDR3 sequences, with under 12% occurring only once. Sequenced material: blood, either unsorted or a sorted T cell fraction (not recorded which). All receptors derive from a male donor with ankylosing spondylitis or in good health (not recorded which). Both conserved end residues are part of each CDR3. Fields, in order: J gene, CDR3 length, D gene, clone size, V gene, CDR3 protein, CDR3 DNA. D genes are given only for firm matches. Some rows have no size entry. The others give once, few or many, or a class for an expanded clone.

>TRBJ2-1|18|TRBD2|many|TRBV4-1
CASSQGGSLAGGYNEQFF
TGCGCCAGCAGCCAAGGCGGGTCTCTAGCGGGGGGTTACAATGAGCAGTTCTTC
>TRBJ2-3|16|-|-|TRBV12-3/TRBV12-4
CASSLGTGGAQDTQYF
TGTGCCAGCAGTTTAGGTACGGGCGGGGCCCAGGATACGCAGTATTTT
>TRBJ2-3|10|-|many|TRBV18
CASFTDTQYF
TGTGCCAGCTTCACAGATACGCAGTATTTT
>TRBJ2-3|14|-|-|TRBV25-1
CASGQGRGTDTQYF
TGTGCCAGCGGCCAGGGGCGGGGCACAGATACGCAGTATTTT
>TRBJ2-1|17|-|many|TRBV5-6
CASSFSARGRSYNEQFF
TGTGCCAGCAGCTTTTCCGCTAGGGGCCGGTCCTACAATGAGCAGTTCTTC
>TRBJ1-2|15|-|many|TRBV15
CATSRGDLLYYGYTF
TGTGCCACCAGCAGAGGAGACCTCTTATACTATGGCTACACCTTC
>TRBJ2-5|14|-|-|TRBV7-8
CASSLGGGDETQYF
TGTGCCAGCAGCTTAGGAGGAGGGGACGAGACCCAGTACTTC
>TRBJ2-3|14|-|many|TRBV20-1
CSVKTLFATDTQYF
TGCAGTGTTAAGACACTCTTCGCTACAGATACGCAGTATTTT
>TRBJ2-3|17|-|few|TRBV7-2
CASSLGQGTGITDTQYF
TGTGCCAGCAGCTTAGGTCAGGGGACGGGGATCACAGATACGCAGTATTTT
>TRBJ1-5|18|-|-|TRBV18
CASSPQGGTGHLDQPQHF
TGTGCCAGCTCACCACAGGGGGGGACGGGACACCTTGATCAGCCCCAGCATTTT
>TRBJ2-5|13|TRBD2|many|TRBV20-1
CSVAGGRLETQYF
TGCAGCGTGGCGGGGGGCCGTTTAGAGACCCAGTACTTC
>TRBJ2-1|16|-|many|TRBV29-1
CSVEDALRRSYNEQFF
TGCAGCGTTGAAGATGCCCTGCGTAGGTCCTACAATGAGCAGTTCTTC
>TRBJ2-1|13|-|many|TRBV9
CASSVGIGSEQFF
TGTGCCAGCAGCGTAGGGATTGGCAGTGAGCAGTTCTTC
>TRBJ1-2|17|-|few|TRBV11-2
CASSLDRVAGDNYGYTF
TGTGCCAGCAGCTTAGATCGAGTGGCAGGGGATAACTATGGCTACACCTTC
>TRBJ2-7|13|-|many|TRBV6-5
CASSYGPTYEQYF
TGTGCCAGCAGTTACGGTCCCACGTATGAGCAGTACTTC
>TRBJ2-7|16|TRBD1|many|TRBV6-1
CASSEAAPTGPYEQYF
TGTGCCAGCAGTGAAGCCGCCCCGACAGGGCCCTACGAGCAGTACTTC
>TRBJ1-1|14|-|many|TRBV4-1
CASSQDRTNTEAFF
TGCGCCAGCAGCCAAGATAGAACGAACACTGAAGCTTTCTTT
>TRBJ1-5|14|-|-|TRBV5-1
CASREGADNQPQHF
TGCGCCAGCAGAGAAGGGGCGGACAATCAGCCCCAGCATTTT
>TRBJ2-5|16|-|many|TRBV12-3/TRBV12-4
CASSLVGGGPDVTQYF
TGTGCCAGCAGTTTAGTAGGCGGGGGCCCCGATGTGACCCAGTACTTC
>TRBJ1-1|13|-|many|TRBV5-8
CASSFEGRTEAFF
TGTGCCAGCAGCTTCGAAGGGAGGACTGAAGCTTTCTTT
>TRBJ2-7|12|-|many|TRBV20-1
CSAKYDSYEQYF
TGCAGTGCCAAGTACGATTCCTACGAGCAGTACTTC
>TRBJ1-2|15|-|many|TRBV5-1
CASSLAGNTPYGYTF
TGCGCCAGCAGCTTGGCCGGGAATACCCCCTATGGCTACACCTTC
>TRBJ1-1|13|-|-|TRBV7-2
CASGGRVNTEAFF
TGTGCCAGCGGAGGGAGGGTGAACACTGAAGCTTTCTTT
>TRBJ2-1|16|-|many|TRBV2
CASSETYKGLFLKQFF
TGTGCCAGCAGTGAAACATATAAGGGCCTTTTCCTCAAGCAGTTCTTC